This T cell receptor (beta chain) was found in a study of human T cells and chemical hapten exposure. CDR1 DFQATT and CDR2 SNEGSKA come from the germline V gene (reference sequence). The CDR3 extends over 12 amino acids. Losses at the gene ends were 3 bases for V and 3 bases for J; bases not matched to a gene: 2. Time point denoted: pre-sensitization, week 0. Stated treatment: therapeutic diphenylcyclopropenone sensitization with weekly scalp DPC. MiXCR, run by TCRdb on the RACE reads, gives a single entry per CDR3 protein. The sample includes fewer than 350,000 distinct CDR3 sequences, just under 8% of them seen just once.

The sequence was obtained from a man aged 18 to 30 with alopecia areata. Some clones in this sample may be carry-over from other donors' samples. The V call is TRBV20-1, the J call TRBJ2-7; the match to TRBD1 covers 7 bases. The material sequenced was whole blood, taken in connection with sensitization to the hapten diphenylcyclopropenone (DPC). CDR3 bases: TGCAGTGCTAGTCAGGGGGTCTACGAGCAGTACGTC. It specifies CSASQGVYEQYV.